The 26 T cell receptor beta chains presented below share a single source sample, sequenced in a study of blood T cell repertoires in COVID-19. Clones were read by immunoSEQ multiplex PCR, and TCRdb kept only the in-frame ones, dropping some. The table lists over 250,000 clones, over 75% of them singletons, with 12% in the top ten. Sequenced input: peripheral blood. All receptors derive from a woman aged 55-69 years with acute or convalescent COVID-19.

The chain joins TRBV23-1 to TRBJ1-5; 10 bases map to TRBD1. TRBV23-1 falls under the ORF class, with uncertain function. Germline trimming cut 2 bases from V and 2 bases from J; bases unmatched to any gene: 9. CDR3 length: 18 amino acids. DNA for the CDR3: TGCGCCAGCAGTCAACGGAGATGGGACAGGGGCCGCAATCAGCCCCAGCATTTT. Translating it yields CASSQRRWDRGRNQPQHF.

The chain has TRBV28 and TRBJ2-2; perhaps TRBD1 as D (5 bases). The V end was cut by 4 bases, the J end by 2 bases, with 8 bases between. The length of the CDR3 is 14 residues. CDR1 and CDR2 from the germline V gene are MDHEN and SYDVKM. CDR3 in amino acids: CASSSGHNTGELFF. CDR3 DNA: TGTGCCAGCAGTTCTGGACACAACACCGGGGAGCTGTTTTTT.

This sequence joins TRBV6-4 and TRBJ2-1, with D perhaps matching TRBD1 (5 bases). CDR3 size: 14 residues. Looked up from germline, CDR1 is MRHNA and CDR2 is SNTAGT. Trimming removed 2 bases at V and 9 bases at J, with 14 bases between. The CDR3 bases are TGTGCCAGCAGTGACGCGGTAGGGGCAGTTGAGCAGTTCTTC. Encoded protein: CASSDAVGAVEQFF.

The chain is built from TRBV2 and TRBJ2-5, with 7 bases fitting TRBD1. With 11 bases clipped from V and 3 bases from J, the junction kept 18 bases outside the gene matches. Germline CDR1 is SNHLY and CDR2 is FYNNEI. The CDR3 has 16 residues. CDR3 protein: CAPRKSHRDSEETQYF. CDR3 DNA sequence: TGTGCCCCCAGAAAATCCCACCGGGACAGCGAAGAGACCCAGTACTTC. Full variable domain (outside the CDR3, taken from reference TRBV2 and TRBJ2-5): EPEVTQTPSHQVTQMGQEVILRCVPISNHLYFYWYRQILGQKVEFLVSFYNNEISEKSEIFDDQFSVERPDGSNFTLKIRSTKLEDSAMYFCAPRKSHRDSEETQYFGPGTRLLVL.

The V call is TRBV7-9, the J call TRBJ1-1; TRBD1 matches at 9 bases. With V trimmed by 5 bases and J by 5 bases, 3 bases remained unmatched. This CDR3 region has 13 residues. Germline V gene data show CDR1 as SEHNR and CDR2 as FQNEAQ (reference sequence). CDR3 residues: CASSRDRETEAFF. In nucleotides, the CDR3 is TGTGCCAGCAGCCGGGACAGGGAGACTGAAGCTTTCTTT.

CDR3 residues: CASKRDMEDIQYF. DNA of the CDR3: TGTGCCAGCAAAAGGGACATGGAGGACATTCAGTACTTC. The chain has TRBV2 and TRBJ2-4; TRBD1 might be the D (6 bases). The CDR3 sequence is 13 residues long. Per the germline V gene, CDR1 is SNHLY and CDR2 is FYNNEI. Trimming removed 7 bases at V and 8 bases at J, with 15 bases between.

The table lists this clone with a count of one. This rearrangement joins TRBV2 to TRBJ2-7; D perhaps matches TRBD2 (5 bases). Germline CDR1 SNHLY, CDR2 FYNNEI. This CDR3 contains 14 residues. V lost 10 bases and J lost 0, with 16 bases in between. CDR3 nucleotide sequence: TGTGCCACTCTCGGACTCCCGAGCTCCTACGAGCAGTACTTC. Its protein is CATLGLPSSYEQYF.

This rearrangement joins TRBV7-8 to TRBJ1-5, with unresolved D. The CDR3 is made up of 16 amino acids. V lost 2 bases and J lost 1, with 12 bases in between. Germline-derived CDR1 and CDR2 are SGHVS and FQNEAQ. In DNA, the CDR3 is TGTGCCAGCAGCTTAAGGATGTCGGGGAGCAATCAGCCCCAGCATTTT. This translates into CASSLRMSGSNQPQHF.

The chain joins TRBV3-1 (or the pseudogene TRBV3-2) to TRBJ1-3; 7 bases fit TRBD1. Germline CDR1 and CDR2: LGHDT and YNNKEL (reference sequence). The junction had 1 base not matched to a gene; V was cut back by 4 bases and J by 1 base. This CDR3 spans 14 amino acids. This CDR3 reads CASSRGQSGNTIYF. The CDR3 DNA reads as TGTGCCAGCAGCCGGGGACAGTCTGGAAACACCATATATTTT.

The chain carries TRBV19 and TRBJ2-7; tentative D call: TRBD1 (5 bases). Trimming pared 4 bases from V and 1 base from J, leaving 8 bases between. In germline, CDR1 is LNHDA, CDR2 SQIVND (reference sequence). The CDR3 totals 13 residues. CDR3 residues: CASSTTGSYEQYF. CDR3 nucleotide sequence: TGTGCCAGTAGTACCACAGGTTCCTACGAGCAGTACTTC. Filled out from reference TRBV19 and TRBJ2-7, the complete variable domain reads DGGITQSPKYLFRKEGQNVTLSCEQNLNHDAMYWYRQDPGQGLRLIYYSQIVNDFQKGDIAEGYSVSREKKESFPLTVTSAQKNPTAFYLCASSTTGSYEQYFGPGTRLTVT.

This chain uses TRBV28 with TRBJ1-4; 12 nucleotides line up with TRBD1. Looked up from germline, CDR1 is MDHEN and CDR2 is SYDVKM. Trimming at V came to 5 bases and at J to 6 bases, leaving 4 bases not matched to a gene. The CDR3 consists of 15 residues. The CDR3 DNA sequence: TGTGCCAGCAGTACCCGGGACAGGGGGCATGAAAAACTGTTTTTT. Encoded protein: CASSTRDRGHEKLFF.

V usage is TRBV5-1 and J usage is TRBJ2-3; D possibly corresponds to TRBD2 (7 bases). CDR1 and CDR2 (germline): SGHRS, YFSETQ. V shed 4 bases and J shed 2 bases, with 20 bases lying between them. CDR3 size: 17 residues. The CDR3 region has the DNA TGCGCCAGCAGCCCTGGACGCCAGCGGGACAACACAGATACGCAGTATTTT. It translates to CASSPGRQRDNTDTQYF. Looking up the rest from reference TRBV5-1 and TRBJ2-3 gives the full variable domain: KAGVTQTPRYLIKTRGQQVTLSCSPISGHRSVSWYQQTPGQGLQFLFEYFSETQRNKGNFPGRFSGRQFSNSRSEMNVSTLELGDSALYLCASSPGRQRDNTDTQYFGPGTRLTVL.

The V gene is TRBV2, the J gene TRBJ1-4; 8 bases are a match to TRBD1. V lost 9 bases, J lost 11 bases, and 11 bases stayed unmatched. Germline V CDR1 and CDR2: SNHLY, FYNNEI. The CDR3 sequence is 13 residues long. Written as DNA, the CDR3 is TGTGCCAGTACCCGGACAGGGACGAAGAAACTGTTTTTT. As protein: CASTRTGTKKLFF.

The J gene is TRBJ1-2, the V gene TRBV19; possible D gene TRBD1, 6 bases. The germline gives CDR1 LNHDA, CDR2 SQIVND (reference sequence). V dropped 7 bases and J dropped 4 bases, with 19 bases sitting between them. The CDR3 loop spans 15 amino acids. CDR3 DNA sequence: TGTGCCAGTAAACCCGAGGTATTAGGGGGCTATGGCTACACCTTC. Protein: CASKPEVLGGYGYTF.

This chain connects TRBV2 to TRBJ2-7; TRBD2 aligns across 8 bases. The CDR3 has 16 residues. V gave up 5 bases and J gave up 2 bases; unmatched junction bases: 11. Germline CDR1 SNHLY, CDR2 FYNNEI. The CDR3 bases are TGTGCCAGCAGTACCTCTAGCGGGCTCGGGACCTACGAGCAGTACTTC. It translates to CASSTSSGLGTYEQYF.

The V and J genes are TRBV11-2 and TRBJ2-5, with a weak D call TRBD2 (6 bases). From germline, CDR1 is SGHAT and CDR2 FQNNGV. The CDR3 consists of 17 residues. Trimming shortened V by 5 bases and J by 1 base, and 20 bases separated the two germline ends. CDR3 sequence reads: CASSLRPGAKVQETQYF. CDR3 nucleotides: TGTGCCAGCAGCCTCCGACCGGGAGCCAAGGTCCAAGAGACCCAGTACTTC. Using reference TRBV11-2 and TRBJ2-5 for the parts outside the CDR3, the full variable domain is EAGVAQSPRYKIIEKRQSVAFWCNPISGHATLYWYQQILGQGPKLLIQFQNNGVVDDSQLPKDRFSAERLKGVDSTLKIQPAKLEDSAVYLCASSLRPGAKVQETQYFGPGTRLLVL.

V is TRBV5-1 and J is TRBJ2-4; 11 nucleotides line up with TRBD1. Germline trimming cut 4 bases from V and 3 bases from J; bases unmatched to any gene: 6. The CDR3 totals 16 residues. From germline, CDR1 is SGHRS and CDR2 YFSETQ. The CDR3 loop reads CASSPDRGLFKNIQYF. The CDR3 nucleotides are TGCGCCAGCAGCCCGGACAGGGGGCTTTTCAAAAACATTCAGTACTTC.

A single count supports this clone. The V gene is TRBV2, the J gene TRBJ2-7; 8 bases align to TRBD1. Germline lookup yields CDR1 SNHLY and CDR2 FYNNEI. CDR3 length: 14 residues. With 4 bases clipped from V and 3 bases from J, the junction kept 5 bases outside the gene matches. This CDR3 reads CASSGYRGVYEQYF. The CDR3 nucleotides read TGTGCCAGCAGTGGGTACAGGGGGGTCTACGAGCAGTACTTC.

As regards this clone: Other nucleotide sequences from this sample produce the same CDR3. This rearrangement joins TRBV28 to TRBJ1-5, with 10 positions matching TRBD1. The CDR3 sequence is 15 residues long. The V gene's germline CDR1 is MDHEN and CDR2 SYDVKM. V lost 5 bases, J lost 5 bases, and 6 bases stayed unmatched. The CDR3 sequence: CASSPIGQGDQPQHF. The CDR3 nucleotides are TGTGCCAGCAGTCCGATCGGACAGGGGGATCAGCCCCAGCATTTT.

The CDR3 reads CASSQDSGLARRTYEQYF. The CDR3, as DNA: TGTGCCAGCAGCCAAGACTCGGGACTAGCGCGAAGGACCTACGAGCAGTACTTC. V is TRBV14 and J is TRBJ2-7, with 10 bases aligning to TRBD2. This CDR3 has 18 residues. The V segment lost 0 bases and the J segment 2 bases; nucleotides outside the gene matches: 10. Germline loops: CDR1 SGHDN, CDR2 FVKESK. Looking up the rest from reference TRBV14 and TRBJ2-7 gives the full variable domain: EAGVTQFPSHSVIEKGQTVTLRCDPISGHDNLYWYRRVMGKEIKFLLHFVKESKQDESGMPNNRFLAERTGGTYSTLKVQPAELEDSGVYFCASSQDSGLARRTYEQYFGPGTRLTVT.

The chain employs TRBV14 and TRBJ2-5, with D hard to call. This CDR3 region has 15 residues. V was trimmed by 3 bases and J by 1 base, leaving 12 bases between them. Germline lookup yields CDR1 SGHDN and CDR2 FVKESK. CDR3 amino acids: CASSHLSPSQETQYF. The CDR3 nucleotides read TGTGCCAGCAGCCATTTGAGTCCAAGCCAAGAGACCCAGTACTTC.

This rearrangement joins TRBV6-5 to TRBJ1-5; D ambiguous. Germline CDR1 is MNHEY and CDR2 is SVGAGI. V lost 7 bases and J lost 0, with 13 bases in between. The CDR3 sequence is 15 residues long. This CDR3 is CASTGGRVSNQPQHF. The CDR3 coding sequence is TGTGCCAGCACCGGCGGCCGGGTTAGCAATCAGCCCCAGCATTTT.

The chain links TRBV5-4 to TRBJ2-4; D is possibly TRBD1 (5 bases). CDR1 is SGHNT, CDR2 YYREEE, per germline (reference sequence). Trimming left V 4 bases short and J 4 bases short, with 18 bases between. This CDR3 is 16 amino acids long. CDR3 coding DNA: TGTGCCAGCAGCCCCGTTTCAGGGAAGAGGAAAAACATTCAGTACTTC. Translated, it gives CASSPVSGKRKNIQYF.

CDR3 nucleotide sequence: TGCGCCAGCAGCCAAGTTCGGACTAGCGGTTACAATGAGCAGTTCTTC. Amino acid sequence: CASSQVRTSGYNEQFF. This chain uses TRBV4-1 with TRBJ2-1; 10 bases are shared with TRBD2. CDR1 and CDR2 (germline): MGHRA, YSYEKL. Losses at the gene ends were 1 base for V and 4 bases for J; bases not matched to a gene: 4. The CDR3 has 16 residues.

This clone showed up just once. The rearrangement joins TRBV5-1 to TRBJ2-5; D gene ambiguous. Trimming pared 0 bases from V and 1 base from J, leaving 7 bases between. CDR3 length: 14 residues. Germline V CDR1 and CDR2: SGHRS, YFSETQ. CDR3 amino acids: CASSLDNLQETQYF. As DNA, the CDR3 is TGCGCCAGCAGCTTGGACAATCTCCAAGAGACCCAGTACTTC.

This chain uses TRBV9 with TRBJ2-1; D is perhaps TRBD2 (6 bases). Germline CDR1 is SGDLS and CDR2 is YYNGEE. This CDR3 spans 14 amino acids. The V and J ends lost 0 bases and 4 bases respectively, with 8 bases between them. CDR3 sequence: CASSVAGDYNEQFF. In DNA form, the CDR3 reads TGTGCCAGCAGCGTAGCGGGAGATTACAATGAGCAGTTCTTC.